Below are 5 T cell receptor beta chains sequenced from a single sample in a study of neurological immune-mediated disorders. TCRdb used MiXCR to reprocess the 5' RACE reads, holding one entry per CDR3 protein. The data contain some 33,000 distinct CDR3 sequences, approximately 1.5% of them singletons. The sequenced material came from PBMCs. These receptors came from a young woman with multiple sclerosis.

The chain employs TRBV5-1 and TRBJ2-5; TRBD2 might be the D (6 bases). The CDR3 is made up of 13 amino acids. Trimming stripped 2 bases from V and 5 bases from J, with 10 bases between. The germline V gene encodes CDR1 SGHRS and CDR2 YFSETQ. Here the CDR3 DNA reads TGCGCCAGCAGCTTCGGGGGTGAGGAGACCCAGTACTTC. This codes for CASSFGGEETQYF.

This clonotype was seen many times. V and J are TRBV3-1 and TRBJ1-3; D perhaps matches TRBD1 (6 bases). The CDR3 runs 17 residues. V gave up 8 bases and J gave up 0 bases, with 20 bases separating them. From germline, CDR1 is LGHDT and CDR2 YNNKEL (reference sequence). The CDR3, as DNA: TGTGCCAGCCACCCAAGGGGGGCAGGTCTCTCTGGAAACACCATATATTTT. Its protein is CASHPRGAGLSGNTIYF. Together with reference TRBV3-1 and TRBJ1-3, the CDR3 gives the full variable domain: DTAVSQTPKYLVTQMGNDKSIKCEQNLGHDTMYWYKQDSKKFLKIMFSYNNKELIINETVPNRFSPKSPDKAHLNLHINSLELGDSAVYFCASHPRGAGLSGNTIYFGEGSWLTVV.

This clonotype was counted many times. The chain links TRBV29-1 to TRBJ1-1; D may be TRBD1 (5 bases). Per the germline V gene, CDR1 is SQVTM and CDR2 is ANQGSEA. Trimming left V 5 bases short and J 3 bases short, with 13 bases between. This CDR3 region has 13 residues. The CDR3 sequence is CSVRRGGDTEAFF. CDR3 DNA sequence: TGCAGCGTTCGTCGGGGAGGGGACACTGAAGCTTTCTTT.

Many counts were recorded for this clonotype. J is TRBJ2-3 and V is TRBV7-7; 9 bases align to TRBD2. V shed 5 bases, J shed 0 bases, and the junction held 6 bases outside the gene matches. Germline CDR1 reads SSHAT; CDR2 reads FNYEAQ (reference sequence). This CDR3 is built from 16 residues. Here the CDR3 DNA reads TGTGCCAGCAGCCCCTGGCGGGGGGGAAGCACAGATACGCAGTATTTT. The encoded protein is CASSPWRGGSTDTQYF.

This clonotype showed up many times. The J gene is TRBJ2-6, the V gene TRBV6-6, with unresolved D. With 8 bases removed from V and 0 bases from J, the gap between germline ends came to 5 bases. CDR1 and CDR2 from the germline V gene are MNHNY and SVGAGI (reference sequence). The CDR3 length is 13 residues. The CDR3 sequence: CASVTSGANVLTF. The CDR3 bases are TGTGCCAGCGTGACCTCTGGGGCCAACGTCCTGACTTTC.